This TCR beta chain is from a study of T cells after yellow fever vaccination. A single record per CDR3 protein comes from TCRdb applying MiXCR to the 5' RACE reads. Among hundreds of thousands of distinct CDR3 sequences, 3% to 4.5% were seen once, and the ten largest hold roughly a quarter. This clonotype was detected a few times. This CDR3 region has 13 residues. V was clipped by 2 bases and J by 3 bases, with 10 bases between them. Per the germline V gene, CDR1 is GTSNPN and CDR2 is SVGIG (reference sequence). The material sequenced was PBMCs, taken on the day of the yellow fever booster vaccination. V and J are TRBV30 and TRBJ1-1, with D possibly being TRBD1 (5 bases). The receptor was derived from a young man who received the YFV17D yellow fever vaccine. The CDR3 sequence is CAWSPSGYTEAFF. CDR3 coding DNA: TGTGCCTGGAGTCCTTCAGGGTACACTGAAGCTTTCTTT.